This T cell receptor beta chain was documented in a study of identical twins. This clonotype was recorded a few times. The length of the CDR3 is 15 residues. V lost 6 bases to trimming and J lost 4 bases, with 18 bases between them. Germline CDR1 and CDR2: SQVTM and ANQGSEA. MiXCR, applied by TCRdb to the 5' RACE reads, yields one record per CDR3 protein. The table records some 240,000 distinct CDR3 sequences, roughly a tenth of them present only once. The chain recombines TRBV29-1 with TRBJ2-2; possibly TRBD2 for D (7 bases). The specimen was memory T cells sorted from blood. The receptor's source is a man aged 50 to 59 in good health. The CDR3 DNA is TGCAGCGTCGGACCTCGGGGGGCCGGCACCGGGGAGCTGTTTTTT. The encoded protein is CSVGPRGAGTGELFF.